These 31 T cell receptor beta chains share one sample of origin, sequenced in a study of glioma-infiltrating T cells. Amplification of TCR alpha and beta CDR3 regions from RNA used iRepertoire nested multiplex PCR. MiXCR was run by TCRdb on the multiplex PCR reads, yielding one entry per CDR3 protein. The sample contains 150,000 to 200,000 distinct CDR3 sequences, roughly a third of which appear only once. The sequenced material came from glioma tissue, nonneoplastic brain tissue, or PBMCs (not recorded which). These receptor sequences come from a human donor with low-grade glioma or glioblastoma, undergoing nonglioma brain surgery, or in good health (not recorded which).

This clonotype has ten or more counts. The chain couples TRBV4-3 to TRBJ2-3; D may be TRBD1 (7 bases). This CDR3 is 15 amino acids long. Between the trimmed V and J ends, which lost 0 bases and 6 bases, there was a span of 13 bases. CDR1 and CDR2 (germline): LGHNA, YSLEER. The CDR3 reads CASSQDLTGRDTQYF. As DNA, the CDR3 is TGCGCCAGCAGCCAAGATCTGACAGGGAGGGATACGCAGTATTTT.

V gene TRBV5-6 combines with J gene TRBJ2-3; D might be TRBD2 (5 bases). Deletions cut 0 bases from V and 3 bases from J, with 11 bases between. Germline-derived CDR1 and CDR2 are SGHDT and YYEEEE. The CDR3 has 15 residues. CDR3 in DNA: TGTGCCAGCAGCTTGGAGCTAGCTCAGACAGATACGCAGTATTTT. Translating gives CASSLELAQTDTQYF.

Note on this clonotype: A much larger clone differs from this one at a single base, so this may be a read error. The chain uses TRBV7-2 and TRBJ2-1, with TRBD2 matching over 7 bases. Germline CDR1 is SGHTA and CDR2 is FQGNSA. The length of the CDR3 is 15 residues. The CDR3 is CAGSRSDGGYNEQFF. CDR3 bases: TGTGCCGGCAGCCGCAGTGACGGGGGGTACAATGAGCAGTTCTTC.

This clonotype came up many times. The rearrangement uses TRBV6-2 or TRBV6-3 and TRBJ2-1, with 7 bases matching TRBD2. Germline trimming cut 10 bases from V and 12 bases from J; bases unmatched to any gene: 9. The CDR3 spans 11 residues. Germline CDR1 reads MNHEY; CDR2 reads SVGEGT. CDR3 nucleotides: TGTGCCATTTCCGCGGGAGAAGGGCAGTTCTTC. It codes for CAISAGEGQFF.

Notes on this clonotype: A much more abundant neighbour one base away suggests this may be a read error. The rearrangement joins TRBV12-5 to TRBJ2-3, with a possible D match to TRBD1 (6 bases). The germline CDR1 and CDR2 sequences are LGHNT and FRNRAP. This CDR3 has 15 amino acids. The CDR3 reads CGSGTPGESTDTQYF. For the CDR3, the DNA is TGTGGTAGTGGCACCCCAGGGGAGAGCACAGATACGCAGTATTTT.

This clonotype came up many times. The chain is built from TRBV10-3 and TRBJ1-1; D remains ambiguous. Germline V gives CDR1 ENHRY, CDR2 SYGVKD. CDR3 size: 15 residues. Deletions cut 5 bases from V and 2 bases from J, with 15 bases between. As DNA, the CDR3 is TGTGCCATCAGTAACCGGGAGGGCCGAAACACTGAAGCTTTCTTT. It yields the protein CAISNREGRNTEAFF.

About this clonotype: A read error may be the cause here, since a much bigger clone is one base away. This chain uses TRBV2 with TRBJ1-6; the D is unclear. The CDR3 has 18 amino acids. With 6 bases removed from V and 4 bases from J, the gap between germline ends came to 22 bases. CDR1 and CDR2 (germline): SNHLY, FYNNEI. CDR3: CASREFGWTEVYNSPLHF. The CDR3 DNA is TGTGCCAGCAGGGAATTCGGATGGACGGAGGTTTATAATTCACCCCTCCACTTT. Drawing the rest from reference TRBV2 and TRBJ1-6, the complete variable domain is EPEVTQTPSHQVTQMGQEVILRCVPISNHLYFYWYRQILGQKVEFLVSFYNNEISEKSEIFDDQFSVERPDGSNFTLKIRSTKLEDSAMYFCASREFGWTEVYNSPLHFGNGTRLTVT.

The chain links TRBV28 to TRBJ2-2; TRBD1 aligns across 8 bases. The germline gives CDR1 MDHEN, CDR2 SYDVKM. This CDR3 is 13 amino acids long. Unmatched junction bases numbered 2, after V lost 6 bases and J lost 5 bases. The DNA for the CDR3 is TGTGCCAGCAGGAGGACAGGGACCGGGGAGCTGTTTTTT. Translation gives CASRRTGTGELFF.

This clonotype was seen at least ten times. This sequence joins TRBV6-1 and TRBJ2-7, with a weak D call TRBD1 (5 bases). V was pared by 2 bases and J by 0 bases, with 14 bases between. Per the germline V gene, CDR1 is MNHNS and CDR2 is SASEGT. This CDR3 spans 16 amino acids. CDR3 region: CASSEYGRASSYEQYF. The CDR3 bases are TGTGCCAGCAGTGAATATGGCAGGGCAAGCTCCTACGAGCAGTACTTC.

This clonotype was counted at least ten times. The chain has TRBV7-2 and TRBJ1-5; 9 bases match TRBD1. CDR1 SGHTA and CDR2 FQGNSA come from the germline V gene. This CDR3 region has 15 residues. Trimming cost V 6 bases and J 1 base; bases outside gene matches: 4. The CDR3 DNA sequence: TGTGCCAGCAGTTTGGACAGGGGAAGCAATCAGCCCCAGCATTTT. It encodes CASSLDRGSNQPQHF.

In this sample, this clonotype turned up many times. The chain links TRBV25-1 to TRBJ2-3; TRBD2 matches 11 bases. CDR3 length equals 17 residues. V dropped 0 bases and J dropped 3; count of bases not matched to a gene: 5. Germline V gives CDR1 MGHDK, CDR2 SYGVNS. The CDR3 spells CASSEYSGRAMTDTQYF. In nucleotides, the CDR3 is TGTGCCAGCAGTGAATATAGCGGGAGGGCGATGACAGATACGCAGTATTTT.

This clonotype showed up many times. The rearrangement links TRBV6-2 or TRBV6-3 to TRBJ2-1; D not resolved. Germline CDR1 and CDR2: MNHEY and SVGEGT. CDR3 length equals 11 residues. Trimming left V 0 bases short and J 11 bases short, with 5 bases between. CDR3 nucleotide sequence: TGTGCCAGCAGTTACTCGGCAAAGCAGTTCTTC. Translation: CASSYSAKQFF.

The chain recombines TRBV6-1 with TRBJ1-1, with D possibly TRBD1 on 5 matching bases. V lost 5 bases to trimming and J lost 1 base, with 11 bases between them. The CDR3 is made up of 14 amino acids. Germline V CDR1 and CDR2: MNHNS, SASEGT. The DNA for the CDR3 is TGTGCCAGCAGTAAGCAGGGCCCGAACACTGAAGCTTTCTTT. It specifies CASSKQGPNTEAFF.

There are many counts of this clonotype. The rearrangement uses TRBV28 and TRBJ2-7, with D perhaps matching TRBD1 (5 bases). The CDR3 sequence is 15 residues long. V was shortened by 1 base and J by 2 bases, with 12 bases between the two germline ends. Per the germline V gene, CDR1 is MDHEN and CDR2 is SYDVKM. The CDR3 region is CASSLSQGNTYEQYF. The CDR3 DNA follows: TGTGCCAGCAGTTTATCCCAGGGTAACACCTACGAGCAGTACTTC.

This clonotype was observed at least ten times. The chain joins TRBV28 to TRBJ1-1; D unclear. The CDR3 consists of 13 residues. With 3 bases removed from V and 4 bases from J, the gap between germline ends came to 9 bases. Germline-derived CDR1 and CDR2 are MDHEN and SYDVKM. CDR3 in amino acids: CASSFPGSTEAFF. The CDR3 coding sequence is TGTGCCAGCAGTTTCCCGGGCAGCACTGAAGCTTTCTTT.

Concerning this clonotype: The junction does not match germline at one end; this may be a read error. The chain combines TRBV20-1 with TRBJ2-5, with D perhaps matching TRBD2 (7 bases). The germline V gene encodes CDR1 DFQATT and CDR2 SNEGSKA (reference sequence). The CDR3 has 15 amino acids. This CDR3 is CSARDPQGGGETQHF. The CDR3 coding sequence is TGCAGTGCCAGAGACCCACAGGGAGGGGGAGAGACCCAGCACTTC.

The table lists this clonotype with a few counts. The gene calls are TRBV5-6 and TRBJ2-3, with TRBD1 matching 9 bases. The CDR3 totals 18 residues. Germline loops: CDR1 SGHDT, CDR2 YYEEEE. The J segment lost 1 base and the V segment lost 0 bases, leaving 9 bases of the junction unmatched. CDR3 DNA sequence: TGTGCCAGCAGCTTGGACAGGGGCGGACAGGGGCGCACAGATACGCAGTATTTT. Its protein is CASSLDRGGQGRTDTQYF.

This clonotype was detected ten times or more. For the CDR3, the DNA is TGCGCCAGCAGCCAAGGAGAGGGAACGGGCTACACCTTC. The encoded protein is CASSQGEGTGYTF. The J gene is TRBJ1-2, the V gene TRBV4-1; D uncertain. V was clipped by 1 base and J by 8 bases, with 11 bases between them. The CDR3 sequence is 13 residues long. CDR1 MGHRA and CDR2 YSYEKL come from the germline V gene.

This clonotype was counted a few times. J is TRBJ2-7 and V is TRBV19; 9 positions agree with TRBD2. V trimming: 4 bases; J trimming: 4 bases; junction bases outside the gene matches: 2. The CDR3 spans 13 residues. Germline CDR1 LNHDA, CDR2 SQIVND (reference sequence). CDR3 in DNA: TGTGCCAGTAGTAGAGGACTAGCGTACGAGCAGTACTTC. Its translation: CASSRGLAYEQYF.

This clonotype was picked up many times. The chain is built from TRBV27 and TRBJ2-5, with D possibly matching TRBD2 (5 bases). This CDR3 spans 12 amino acids. CDR1 MNHEY and CDR2 SMNVEV come from the germline V gene (reference sequence). Trimming removed 6 bases at V and 7 bases at J, with 12 bases between. CDR3 bases: TGTGCCAGCAGCCTATCCGGAGGGACCCAGTACTTC. It translates to CASSLSGGTQYF.

This clonotype appeared a few times. The chain is built from TRBV7-3 and TRBJ2-1; 7 bases are shared with TRBD2. After removal of 3 bases from V and 9 bases from J, the junction contained 8 bases not matched to a gene. CDR1 is SGHTA and CDR2 is FQGTGA in the germline V gene. There are 14 residues in the CDR3. CDR3 amino acids: CASSLEGGPGEQFF. The CDR3 region has the DNA TGTGCCAGCAGCTTGGAGGGAGGGCCGGGTGAGCAGTTCTTC.

This clonotype has at least ten counts. The chain employs TRBV6-1 and TRBJ2-3, with D possibly matching TRBD1 (5 bases). The CDR3 is 15 amino acids. Between the trimmed V and J ends, which lost 5 bases and 3 bases, there was a span of 15 bases. Looked up from germline, CDR1 is MNHNS and CDR2 is SASEGT. The CDR3 bases are TGTGCCAGCAGTCCGACAGTTGGATCGACAGATACGCAGTATTTT. Its protein is CASSPTVGSTDTQYF.

This clonotype was found many times. This chain connects TRBV5-6 to TRBJ1-2; weak D call: TRBD1 (6 bases). The CDR3 is made up of 17 amino acids. V shed 1 base and J shed 5 bases, with 21 bases lying between them. CDR1 SGHDT and CDR2 YYEEEE come from the germline V gene. The CDR3 nucleotides read TGTGCCAGCAGCTTGATACAGGGTGATTACCTCTGGTATGGCTACACCTTC. Residues: CASSLIQGDYLWYGYTF. The whole variable domain, filled in from reference TRBV5-6 and TRBJ1-2, reads DAGVTQSPTHLIKTRGQQVTLRCSPKSGHDTVSWYQQALGQGPQFIFQYYEEEERQRGNFPDRFSGHQFPNYSSELNVNALLLGDSALYLCASSLIQGDYLWYGYTFGSGTRLTVV.

The chain links TRBV19 to TRBJ1-2, with D hard to call. In germline, CDR1 is LNHDA, CDR2 SQIVND (reference sequence). The V end was cut by 4 bases, the J end by 6 bases, with 18 bases between. This CDR3 is 15 amino acids long. CDR3: CASSNHGRLDNGYTF. The DNA for the CDR3 is TGTGCCAGTAGTAACCATGGCAGGCTCGATAATGGCTACACCTTC.

This clonotype was counted ten times or more. The chain has TRBV6-2 or TRBV6-3 and TRBJ2-1; tentative D call: TRBD2 (5 bases). From germline, CDR1 is MNHEY and CDR2 SVGEGT. CDR3 length equals 13 residues. Trimming left V 5 bases short and J 8 bases short, with 13 bases between. CDR3: CASSVRAWDEQFF. The DNA for the CDR3 is TGTGCCAGCAGTGTGCGGGCCTGGGATGAGCAGTTCTTC.

CDR3 sequence reads: CASSSSGGPYEQYF. The CDR3 DNA is TGTGCCAGCAGCTCTAGCGGAGGACCCTACGAGCAGTACTTC. This chain links TRBV6-2 or TRBV6-3 with TRBJ2-7, with TRBD2 matching over 7 bases. Germline V gene sequence: CDR1 MNHEY, CDR2 SVGEGT. J was trimmed by 2 bases and V by 6 bases; bases with no gene match: 7. The CDR3 has 14 amino acids.

In its sample, this clonotype was seen many times. The CDR3: CASSLRTGEETQYF. The CDR3 DNA reads as TGTGCCAGCAGCTTGCGCACAGGGGAGGAGACCCAGTACTTC. The V and J genes are TRBV5-4 and TRBJ2-5; 7 nucleotides line up with TRBD1. Germline loops: CDR1 SGHNT, CDR2 YYREEE (reference sequence). The ends lost 1 base at V and 5 bases at J; junction bases unmatched: 5. The CDR3 is 14 residues long.

This clonotype came up many times. One base away lies a much larger clone, so this may be a sequencing read error. V is TRBV9 and J is TRBJ2-3; no clear D. This CDR3 spans 12 amino acids. Germline-derived CDR1 and CDR2 are SGDLS and YYNGEE. V was pared by 2 bases and J by 2 bases, with 3 bases between. CDR3 coding DNA: TGTGCCAGCAGCGTCAACACAGATACGCAGTATTTT. Protein sequence: CASSVNTDTQYF.

This clonotype was detected many times. This chain uses TRBV7-2 with TRBJ2-7; TRBD1 aligns across 7 bases. The CDR3 length is 14 residues. The J segment lost 4 bases and the V segment lost 3 bases, leaving 6 bases of the junction unmatched. Germline CDR1 and CDR2: SGHTA and FQGNSA. As DNA, the CDR3 is TGTGCCAGCAGCTTTACGGGACAGCGTTACGAGCAGTACTTC. Amino acid sequence: CASSFTGQRYEQYF.

This clonotype has ten or more counts. This sequence joins TRBV7-2 and TRBJ2-3; D remains ambiguous. CDR1 is SGHTA and CDR2 is FQGNSA in the germline V gene. The CDR3 contains 13 residues. V lost 1 base to trimming and J lost 7 bases, with 9 bases between them. CDR3 bases: TGTGCCAGCAGCTTAGACTTCAGAAATACGCAGTATTTT. It codes for CASSLDFRNTQYF.

To note about this clonotype: This clone may be a read error of a much larger clone one base away. V usage is TRBV7-2 and J usage is TRBJ2-7, with D tentatively TRBD1 (5 bases). The CDR3 length is 14 residues. Per the germline V gene, CDR1 is SGHTA and CDR2 is FQGNSA. Trimming stripped 6 bases from V and 0 bases from J, with 12 bases between. The CDR3 region is CASRHRGDSYEQYF. The CDR3 DNA reads TGTGCCAGCAGACATAGGGGCGACTCCTACGAGCAGTACTTC.